This is a list of T cell receptor beta chains from one sample in a study of shared clonotypes between healthy human individuals. Only in-frame clones appear in the TCRdb table, and some are missing; sequencing was by immunoSEQ multiplex PCR. The sample gives 2 million to 2.5 million clones, around 93% of which show up once; about 0.41% is in the top ten. Material: naive CD4+ T cells from PBMCs. The source is a man aged 18 to 30 in good health. Some clones in this sample may be carry-over from other donors' samples. Both conserved end residues are trimmed from each CDR3. Fields, in order: V gene, J gene, CDR3 protein.

TRBV6-5	TRBJ1-2	ASSYSAVNYGYT
TRBV10-1	TRBJ2-3	ASSNFQGWTDTQY
TRBV5-1	TRBJ2-5	ASSTDRGMETQY
TRBV5-1	TRBJ2-1	ASSLVGTSGRESSYNEQF
TRBV30	TRBJ1-1	ARRDGIAEAF
TRBV7-9	TRBJ1-2	ASSSKGVSGSDGYT
TRBV28	TRBJ1-5	ASGSAAGPNQPQH
TRBV9	TRBJ1-2	ASSVRQNYGYT
TRBV28	TRBJ1-1	ASSPPGRVTEAF
TRBV7-2	TRBJ1-3	ASAGGLGNTIY
TRBV30	TRBJ1-5	AWSDVQINQPQH
TRBV28	TRBJ1-2	ASSYVRANYGYT
TRBV5-1	TRBJ1-1	ASSFLRDGYSNTEAF
TRBV28	TRBJ1-2	ASSLRDGANGYT
TRBV29-1	TRBJ1-1	SAYRGRGENTEAF
TRBV9	TRBJ2-7	ASSVGRVSEQY
TRBV28	TRBJ2-1	ASSGPRRGSYEQF
TRBV27	TRBJ2-3	ASSPRPPNSPPDTQY
TRBV29-1	TRBJ1-1	SVDRGRFSEAF
TRBV30	TRBJ2-5	AWSVGSGSEQY
TRBV5-1	TRBJ2-3	ASSSTSGASTDTQY
TRBV7-8	TRBJ1-4	ASSAGGGPGEKLF
TRBV5-4	TRBJ1-2	ASSLRQGSNYGYT
TRBV7-3	TRBJ2-5	ASSLSGTSGQETQY
TRBV27	TRBJ2-1	ASSLGLAGGLAINEQF
TRBV5-5	TRBJ2-5	ASSRDGQETQY
TRBV6-4	TRBJ2-2	ASRQQGSLNTGELF
TRBV5-4	TRBJ1-2	ASSLGAGGGPFIYGYT
TRBV28	TRBJ1-3	ASSYLGVSLGDTIY
TRBV6-1	TRBJ1-6	ASSLQGIGSPLH
TRBV19	TRBJ1-4	ASSPRTPNEKLF
TRBV28	TRBJ2-4	ASSKDGLAVQIAKNIQY
TRBV5-1	TRBJ1-4	ASSLWGQGTNEKLF
TRBV6-1	TRBJ2-7	ASSEGLAGSYEQY
TRBV18	TRBJ2-3	ASSPTSGTTDTQY
TRBV27	TRBJ2-7	ASTSRPEITRREQY
TRBV11-2	TRBJ2-5	ASSWTSGRYETQY
TRBV18	TRBJ1-5	ASSPNRGNQPQH
TRBV7-9	TRBJ2-2	ASSLRTSGNTRTGELF
TRBV2	TRBJ2-5	ASSDGLGGETQY
TRBV5-6	TRBJ2-2	ASSRQVTGELF
TRBV5-4	TRBJ2-1	ASSTMEAGPGGEQF
TRBV19	TRBJ2-1	ASGGQGARFKRQEQF
TRBV10-3	TRBJ2-7	AIRAGSYEQY
TRBV7-3	TRBJ2-3	ASSRTGTSADTQY
TRBV5-1	TRBJ2-7	ASSPGTSGPYEQY
TRBV19	TRBJ2-3	ASSTLYTDTQY
TRBV9	TRBJ2-2	ASSIPRDTGELF
TRBV5-1	TRBJ2-1	ASSLGLAGGGDEQF
TRBV10-3	TRBJ2-3	AISESITRTTDTQY
TRBV19	TRBJ2-1	ASSRLVGMDEQF
TRBV7-9	TRBJ1-1	ASSSDTGTTEAF